This entry describes one T cell receptor (beta chain). Trimming left V 3 bases short and J 0 bases short, with 14 bases between. The CDR3 extends over 16 amino acids. Germline-derived CDR1 and CDR2 are KGHSH and LQKENI. Original methodology: From reference gene primer amplification, estimates of nucleated cell counts were derived. Libraries were prepared by immunoSEQ multiplex PCR; TCRdb keeps only in-frame clonotypes and omits some of them. Clone size and the V and J calls come from that table; the DNA yielded D and trimming. The table records about 150,000 clones, about 90% of them present only once. This record belongs to a study of blood T cell repertoires in COVID-19. Study at large: Both acute and convalescent COVID-19 samples were obtained from the United States, Italy and Spain. T cells, B-cell-depleted T cells, or PBMCs provided the cDNA or gDNA that served as material.

Sequencing was carried out using peripheral blood. V gene TRBV18 combines with J gene TRBJ1-2; the D is unclear. This TCR came from a woman aged 60-75 years with active or convalescent COVID-19. The CDR3 DNA reads as TGTGCCAGCTCACCGACCGGGAGCTTTTCTAACTATGGCTACACCTTC. It is translated as CASSPTGSFSNYGYTF.